This T cell receptor beta chain stems from a study of T cells in tuberculosis (dated by TCRdb to the late 2010s). About the investigation overall: To characterize T cells specific for the mycobacterial lipid antigen glucose monomycolate (GMM), the study used CD1B tetramers together with high-throughput TCR immunosequencing. In a South African clinical cohort, IGRA-negative adolescents, IGRA-positive adolescents with latent tuberculosis and adults with active tuberculosis were compared, with fewer than eleven people in each group. PBMC from active tuberculosis patients were archived either before standard anti-tuberculosis treatment began or within 7 days of the start of that treatment.

The study at large found these results: A classifier using the diverse GMM-specific repertoire reached roughly 89% accuracy (AUROC roughly 0.92), compared with more than 55% accuracy using GEM motif frequencies. Active tuberculosis TCR-alpha repertoires showed smaller mean NN-distances to GMM-specific TCRs than IGRA-negative controls, suggesting clonal expansion of these TCRs. Smaller NN-distances were partly driven by shorter CDR3-alpha lengths in active tuberculosis patients, and statistical significance was not reached for the TCR-beta difference. Which clinical samples got chosen depended on the availability of cryopreserved specimens, and the active tuberculosis cases were adults, whereas the controls were adolescents.

Sequences SGDLS (CDR1) and YYNGEE (CDR2) are obtained from the germline V gene. Including the terminal cysteine and phenylalanine, the CDR3 comprises 12 residues. CDR3 DNA is the only sequence kept; it has 36 bases, read in frame from the first base. Trimming removed 5 bases from V and 8 bases from J, leaving 13 bases between the germline ends. Reading the label with the study, this specimen's time point is: new active TB diagnosis, blood taken before or within 7 days of starting treatment. The patients with active tuberculosis were newly diagnosed, HIV-seronegative South African adults aged 18 years or older. Confirmation of active tuberculosis was obtained by positive sputum smear microscopy and/or positive M. tuberculosis culture. Immunosequencing of unsorted cryopreserved PBMC covered, on average, around 91,000 T cells per clinical donor. TCR libraries were generated with the immunoSEQ multiplex PCR assay, using TCR-beta and/or TCR-alpha/delta assays for each sample. The Illumina high-throughput platform was used to sequence the amplified TCR libraries. For the original study's pipeline: Clustering and dimensionality reduction relied on pairwise TCRdist distances among GMM-specific receptors from T cells that were either sorted ex vivo or expanded in vitro. The score assigned to each clinical repertoire was mean NN-distance, meaning the average TCRdist to the nearest 10% of tetramer-positive reference sequences. GEM TCR motif frequency was calculated as the fraction of unique TCRs that matched known GEM sequences by V/J usage and CDR3 length. Active tuberculosis was classified by linear discriminant analysis with leave-one-out cross-validation, implemented in scikit-learn. The table comes from immuneACCESS by way of TCRdb, which keeps in-frame sequences with V and J called. Part of the clones is missing from these tables; in studies checked, under half for an unresolved V gene and the rest for unknown reasons. V and J calls plus clone size are reproduced from that table; the DNA served to infer D and trimming. This sample holds under 50,000 clones; roughly 94% were observed only once. The ten biggest clones cover roughly 4% of the sample.

About this clone: Its antigen is currently not known. Base qualities are not recorded, but no much larger clone differs from it by a single base.

The rearranged chain carries TRBV9 and TRBJ1-2, and perhaps TRBD1 as D gene, on 6 matching bases. The sequence was collected from an adult with tuberculosis. The material was PBMCs, obtained at tuberculosis diagnosis. The nucleotide sequence is given as TGTGCCAGCAGGATACAGGGAACCGGCTACACCTTC. Its amino acids are CASRIQGTGYTF.